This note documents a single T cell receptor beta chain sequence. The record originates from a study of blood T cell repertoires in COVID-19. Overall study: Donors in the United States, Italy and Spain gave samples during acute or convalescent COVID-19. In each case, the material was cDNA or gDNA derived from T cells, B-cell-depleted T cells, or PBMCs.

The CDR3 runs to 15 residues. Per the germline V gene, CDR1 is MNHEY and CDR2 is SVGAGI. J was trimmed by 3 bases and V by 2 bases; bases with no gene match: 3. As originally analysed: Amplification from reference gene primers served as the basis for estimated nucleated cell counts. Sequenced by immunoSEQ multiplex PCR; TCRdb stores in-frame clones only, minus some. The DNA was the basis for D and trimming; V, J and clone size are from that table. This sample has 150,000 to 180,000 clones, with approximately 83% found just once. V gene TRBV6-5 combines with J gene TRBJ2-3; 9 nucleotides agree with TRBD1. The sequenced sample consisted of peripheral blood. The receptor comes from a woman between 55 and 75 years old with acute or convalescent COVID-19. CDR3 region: CASSYQGQGTDTQYF. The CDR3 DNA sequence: TGTGCCAGCAGTTACCAGGGACAGGGTACAGATACGCAGTATTTT.